This T cell receptor (beta chain) was recorded in a study of glioma-infiltrating T cells. Study observations and caveats: Gliomas, especially low-grade, showed above-expected tissue-blood divergence; non-neoplastic patients showed below. Only very few CDR3 sequences appeared in both tissue and blood.

Turning to this clonotype: The antigen remains unidentified.

The iRepertoire nested amplicon-rescue multiplex PCR amplified TCR alpha and beta CDR3s from RNA. Via MiXCR, TCRdb re-called the multiplex PCR reads, giving one row per CDR3 protein. The data contain around 140,000 distinct CDR3 sequences, 30% to 40% of them singletons. This TCR was recovered from a human donor with low-grade glioma or glioblastoma, undergoing nonglioma brain surgery, or in good health (not recorded which). Sample: glioma tissue, nonneoplastic brain tissue, or PBMCs (not recorded which).

CDR3 protein: CATSRGTGNTEAFF. In DNA form, the CDR3 reads TGTGCCACCAGCAGAGGGACAGGGAACACTGAAGCTTTCTTT. J is TRBJ1-1 and V is TRBV15, with 7 bases that match TRBD1. Germline CDR1 and CDR2: LNHNV and YYDKDF (reference sequence). After removal of 1 base from V and 1 base from J, the junction contained 0 bases not matched to a gene. The CDR3 runs to 14 residues. The complete variable domain, with remaining parts taken from reference TRBV15 and TRBJ1-1, reads DAMVIQNPRYQVTQFGKPVTLSCSQTLNHNVMYWYQQKSSQAPKLLFHYYDKDFNNEADTPDNFQSRRPNTSFCFLDIRSPGLGDTAMYLCATSRGTGNTEAFFGQGTRLTVV.